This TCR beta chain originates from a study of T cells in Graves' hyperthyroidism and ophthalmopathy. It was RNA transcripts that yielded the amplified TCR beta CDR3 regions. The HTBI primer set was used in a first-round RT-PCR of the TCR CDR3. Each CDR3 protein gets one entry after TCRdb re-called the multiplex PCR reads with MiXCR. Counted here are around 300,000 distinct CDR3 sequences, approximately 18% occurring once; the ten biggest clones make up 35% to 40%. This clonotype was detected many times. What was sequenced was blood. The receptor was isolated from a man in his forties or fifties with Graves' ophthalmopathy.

CDR3 DNA: TGTGCCAGCGGCCTGACTAGCGGGAGGGTTAACACCGGGGAGCTGTTTTTT. The encoded protein is CASGLTSGRVNTGELFF. The chain links TRBV28 to TRBJ2-2; TRBD2 matches at 14 bases. Germline V gene data show CDR1 as MDHEN and CDR2 as SYDVKM. With 8 bases clipped from V and 2 bases from J, the junction kept 7 bases outside the gene matches. This CDR3 has 17 amino acids.